Each of the 6 T cell receptor beta chains below was sequenced from the same sample in a study of post-analysis software for immune sequencing data. Overall study findings and caveats: Elevated frequency relative to controls characterized roughly 5 TRBV segments in patients, TRBV5-6, TRBV5-1 and TRBV20-1 among them.

Unique molecular identifiers were built into the TCR beta cDNA libraries. TCRdb independently ran MiXCR on the PCR reads; one entry per CDR3 protein. The table has roughly 580,000 distinct CDR3 sequences, roughly 46% seen once. These receptors' antigens are unknown. Sequenced sample: blood. The receptors come from a girl between 10 and 17 years old with multiple sclerosis.

The chain links TRBV12-3 or TRBV12-4 to TRBJ2-1; TRBD1 aligns across 8 bases. Trimming cost V 6 bases and J 12 bases; bases outside gene matches: 16. CDR3 length equals 15 residues. The CDR3 is CASRLPTGGTDTQFF. The CDR3 DNA reads TGTGCCAGCAGACTACCTACAGGGGGTACAGATACGCAGTTCTTC.

The chain couples TRBV10-3 to TRBJ1-5; tentatively, D is TRBD1 (5 bases). V was trimmed by 3 bases and J by 7 bases, leaving 16 bases between them. There are 15 residues in the CDR3. Germline values: CDR1 ENHRY, CDR2 SYGVKD. The DNA for the CDR3 is TGTGCCATCAGTGATGGAGGGGAATCCTTGCAGCCCCAGCATTTT. Translation: CAISDGGESLQPQHF.

The genes are TRBV11-2 and TRBJ2-7; 9 bases line up with TRBD2. This CDR3 has 14 amino acids. CDR1 and CDR2 (germline): SGHAT, FQNNGV. V was pared by 4 bases and J by 8 bases, with 9 bases of the junction left unmatched. CDR3 bases: TGTGCCAGCAGCTCAATCACCCTAGCGGGACAGCAGTACTTC. This encodes CASSSITLAGQQYF.

The CDR3 DNA reads TGTGCCAGCAGCCAGGGGTATAGGGGGCCCCCTAGCACAGATACGCAGTATTTT. It is translated as CASSQGYRGPPSTDTQYF. The J gene is TRBJ2-3, the V gene TRBV7-3; 7 bases fit TRBD1. CDR1 SGHTA and CDR2 FQGTGA come from the germline V gene. V was clipped by 5 bases and J by 0 bases; unmatched bases: 14. The CDR3 extends over 18 amino acids.

V and J are TRBV5-1 and TRBJ2-7; 8 bases are a match to TRBD1. The CDR3 totals 14 residues. The V gene end was trimmed by 1 base and the J gene end by 4 bases; junction bases not matched to a gene: 4. Germline V gene data show CDR1 as SGHRS and CDR2 as YFSETQ. The CDR3 sequence: CASSLKDRVYEQYF. The CDR3 bases are TGCGCCAGCAGCTTGAAGGACAGGGTTTACGAGCAGTACTTC.

This chain connects TRBV4-2 to TRBJ2-3; TRBD2 is a possible D gene (6 bases). The CDR3 is 15 amino acids. Trimming pared 3 bases from V and 0 bases from J, leaving 10 bases between. The germline CDR1 and CDR2 sequences are LGHNA and YNFKEQ. DNA of the CDR3: TGTGCCAGCAGCCAGTCCGGGACTAGCACAGATACGCAGTATTTT. Translated: CASSQSGTSTDTQYF.